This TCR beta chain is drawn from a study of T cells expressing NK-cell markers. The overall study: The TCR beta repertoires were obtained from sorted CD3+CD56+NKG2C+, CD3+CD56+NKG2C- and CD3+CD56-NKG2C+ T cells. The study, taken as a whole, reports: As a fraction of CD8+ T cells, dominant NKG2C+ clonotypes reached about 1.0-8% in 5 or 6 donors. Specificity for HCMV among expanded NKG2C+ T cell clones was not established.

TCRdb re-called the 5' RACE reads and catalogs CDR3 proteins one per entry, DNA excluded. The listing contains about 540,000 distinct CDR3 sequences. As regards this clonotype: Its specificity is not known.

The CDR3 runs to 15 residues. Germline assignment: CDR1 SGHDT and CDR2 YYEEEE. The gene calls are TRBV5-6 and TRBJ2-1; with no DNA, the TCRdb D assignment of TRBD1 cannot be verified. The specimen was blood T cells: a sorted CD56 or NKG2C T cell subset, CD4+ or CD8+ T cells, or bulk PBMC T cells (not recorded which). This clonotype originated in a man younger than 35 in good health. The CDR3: CASSSWTGGYNEQFF.